One sample yielded the 23 T cell receptor beta chains listed below, sequenced in a study of T cells expressing NK-cell markers. After re-calling the 5' RACE reads, TCRdb lists one entry per CDR3 protein, DNA absent. Recorded here are about 160,000 distinct CDR3 sequences; the top ten clones represent 20% to 25%. Source material: blood T cells: a sorted CD56 or NKG2C T cell subset, CD4+ or CD8+ T cells, or bulk PBMC T cells (not recorded which). The receptors shown here come from a man aged 18-69 years in good health.

The chain couples TRBV9 to TRBJ2-6. The germline V gene encodes CDR1 SGDLS and CDR2 YYNGEE. The CDR3 contains 19 residues. The CDR3 is CASSVEGRPTSSGANVLTF. The full variable domain, with the rest looked up from reference TRBV9 and TRBJ2-6, is DSGVTQTPKHLITATGQRVTLRCSPRSGDLSVYWYQQSLDQGLQFLIQYYNGEERAKGNILERFSAQQFPDLHSELNLSSLELGDSALYFCASSVEGRPTSSGANVLTFGAGSRLTVL.

This chain connects TRBV7-2 to TRBJ2-4; lacking DNA, the TRBD1 call made by TCRdb goes unchecked. The germline V gene encodes CDR1 SGHTA and CDR2 FQGNSA. This CDR3 contains 15 residues. CDR3 region: CASSLEGFSKNIQYF. The entire variable domain, with the rest obtained from reference TRBV7-2 and TRBJ2-4, is as follows: GAGVSQSPSNKVTEKGKDVELRCDPISGHTALYWYRQSLGQGLEFLIYFQGNSAPDKSGLPSDRFSAERTGGSVSTLTIQRTQQEDSAVYLCASSLEGFSKNIQYFGAGTRLSVL.

The chain couples TRBV12-3 or TRBV12-4 to TRBJ2-5; TCRdb reports TRBD2, a call that lacks DNA to check it against. CDR3 length: 16 amino acids. The chain's CDR3 is CASSSQRGGPQETQYF.

The rearrangement joins TRBV28 to TRBJ1-2; TCRdb reports TRBD1, a call that lacks DNA to check it against. Germline V CDR1 and CDR2: MDHEN, SYDVKM. The CDR3 is 16 amino acids. CDR3 sequence reads: CATEQFSGQGAVGYTF.

The chain recombines TRBV19 with TRBJ2-3; TCRdb names TRBD2, which stays unverified in the absence of DNA. The CDR3 is 16 residues long. The germline V gene has CDR1 LNHDA and CDR2 SQIVND (reference sequence). The chain's CDR3 is CASSLTSGGHTDTQYF.

The chain recombines TRBV20-1 with TRBJ2-7; TCRdb indicates TRBD2, and absent DNA this call remains unverified. The germline V gene has CDR1 DFQATT and CDR2 SNEGSKA (reference sequence). This CDR3 spans 13 amino acids. The CDR3 sequence is CSARSSTDYEQYF.

This chain uses TRBV30 with TRBJ1-1. This CDR3 is 15 amino acids long. Germline CDR1 is GTSNPN and CDR2 is SVGIG (reference sequence). CDR3: CAWSVGPSMNTEAFF. Full variable domain (missing parts from reference TRBV30 and TRBJ1-1): SQTIHQWPATLVQPVGSPLSLECTVEGTSNPNLYWYRQAAGRGLQLLFYSVGIGQISSEVPQNLSASRPQDRQFILSSKKLLLSDSGFYLCAWSVGPSMNTEAFFGQGTRLTVV.

The chain uses TRBV10-3 and TRBJ1-5. Germline CDR1 is ENHRY and CDR2 is SYGVKD. The CDR3 is 14 amino acids. This chain's CDR3 is CAISENREGQPQHF.

The J gene is TRBJ2-1, the V gene TRBV6-2 or TRBV6-3; the D gene TCRdb calls, TRBD2, cannot be checked with no DNA. CDR1 and CDR2 (germline): MNHEY, SVGEGT. The CDR3 consists of 15 residues. Here the CDR3 reads CASSLTGGGASEQFF.

The rearrangement joins TRBV12-3 or TRBV12-4 to TRBJ2-5. The CDR3 contains 14 residues. The CDR3 loop is CASSFAGLGETQYF.

This chain connects TRBV15 to TRBJ2-7; TCRdb's D call of TRBD1 is untestable without DNA. Looked up from germline, CDR1 is LNHNV and CDR2 is YYDKDF (reference sequence). The CDR3 extends over 16 amino acids. CDR3 in amino acids: CATSRDRDASYYEQYF.

V gene TRBV7-3 combines with J gene TRBJ2-2. CDR1 is SGHTA, CDR2 FQGTGA, per germline. CDR3 length: 15 residues. This CDR3 is CASSLLPGDYGELFF.

This chain links TRBV7-9 with TRBJ2-5; TCRdb's D call, TRBD1, is unchecked because there is no DNA. The CDR3 extends over 15 amino acids. Germline CDR1 SEHNR, CDR2 FQNEAQ (reference sequence). The CDR3 protein is CASSSPQGGRETQYF.

V gene TRBV12-3 or TRBV12-4 combines with J gene TRBJ2-1; as DNA is missing, the TRBD1 call by TCRdb cannot be tested. There are 13 residues in the CDR3. CDR3 amino acids: CASSFGTPSEQFF.

The rearrangement links TRBV7-6 to TRBJ1-6; absent DNA, TCRdb's TRBD1 call cannot be checked. CDR3 size: 15 residues. In germline, CDR1 is SGHVS, CDR2 FNYEAQ. Here the CDR3 reads CASSVTGGSDSPLHF.

V and J are TRBV19 and TRBJ1-2; TCRdb's D gene call, TRBD1, goes unchecked for lack of DNA. Germline CDR1 and CDR2: LNHDA and SQIVND (reference sequence). The CDR3 is 13 amino acids. CDR3 loop: CASSMGTVYGYTF.

The chain carries TRBV6-5 and TRBJ1-4; absent DNA, TCRdb's TRBD1 call cannot be checked. Germline V CDR1 and CDR2: MNHEY, SVGAGI. The CDR3 totals 16 residues. CDR3 residues: CASSYASGGLNEKLFF.

The chain employs TRBV9 and TRBJ2-3; TCRdb returns TRBD2, unconfirmable since there is no DNA. The CDR3 sequence is 16 residues long. CDR1 is SGDLS, CDR2 YYNGEE, per germline. The CDR3 sequence: CASSVEGTRSTDTQYF.

The chain carries TRBV12-3 or TRBV12-4 and TRBJ1-2. The CDR3 totals 13 residues. The CDR3 reads CASSLFFRNGYTF.

The chain employs TRBV5-1 and TRBJ2-7; checking the TCRdb D call of TRBD1 is not possible without DNA. The CDR3 covers 15 residues. Germline lookup yields CDR1 SGHRS and CDR2 YFSETQ. This CDR3 is CASSSRGTGAIEQYF.

The V call is TRBV7-9, the J call TRBJ2-7; absent DNA, TCRdb's TRBD1 call cannot be checked. From germline, CDR1 is SEHNR and CDR2 FQNEAQ (reference sequence). The CDR3 is 13 amino acids. CDR3 in amino acids: CASSKGQGHEQYF.

The rearrangement joins TRBV7-8 to TRBJ1-2; the TRBD1 assignment by TCRdb is unverifiable without DNA. This CDR3 contains 13 residues. Germline CDR1 and CDR2: SGHVS and FQNEAQ. The CDR3 sequence is CASSPGTGGFYTF.

This chain joins TRBV20-1 and TRBJ2-5; no DNA is available, so the TRBD1 call from TCRdb remains unchecked. The germline V gene encodes CDR1 DFQATT and CDR2 SNEGSKA (reference sequence). The CDR3 has 14 residues. The CDR3 protein is CSARTDPFQETQYF.